Listed below are T cell receptor beta chains from one sample, sequenced in a study of T cells in Graves' hyperthyroidism and ophthalmopathy. TCRdb recomputed calls from the multiplex PCR reads with MiXCR, one row per CDR3 protein. The profile shows around 390,000 distinct CDR3 sequences, 13% to 15% of them singletons. Source material: blood. These receptors all stem from a young woman with Graves' ophthalmopathy. Each CDR3 is given with its conserved first and last residue. A D gene is named only where the DNA matches it firmly. Some rows have no size entry. The others give once, few or many, or a class for an expanded clone.

TGTGCCAGCACCGTGACAGGGAAAGGTGAAGCTTTCTTT | CASTVTGKGEAFF | TRBD1 | TRBJ1-1 | many | TRBV5-4
TGTGCCAGCAGTGGGACCCAACTAACAGGGGGGATTCAGCCCCAGCATTTT | CASSGTQLTGGIQPQHF | TRBD1 | TRBJ1-5 | many | TRBV6-1
TGCAGTGCTAGAGATGTCCATGGCGGTGAGACCCAGTACTTC | CSARDVHGGETQYF | NA | TRBJ2-5 | many | TRBV20-1
TGCAGTGCTAGACGGGCGGGGGCTACGTCCGAGCAGTACTTC | CSARRAGATSEQYF | NA | TRBJ2-7 | few | TRBV20-1
TGTGCCACCAGGATTCAATACGAGCAGTACTTC | CATRIQYEQYF | NA | TRBJ2-7 | NA | TRBV6-1
TGTGCCAGCAGTTCCCAGGGGAGGAGGGACACCGGGGAGCTGTTTTTT | CASSSQGRRDTGELFF | NA | TRBJ2-2 | NA | TRBV27
TGTGCCAGCAGCTTAGCGGGGGTAGTCAATGAGCAGTTCTTC | CASSLAGVVNEQFF | NA | TRBJ2-1 | many | TRBV7-9
TGTGCCAGCAGCTTAAAGCGGGGGAGCTCCTACAATGAGCAGTTCTTC | CASSLKRGSSYNEQFF | TRBD2 | TRBJ2-1 | many | TRBV7-3
TGTGCCAGCAGTTACTCGAGAATAGCCATCCGTCGCTACACCTTC | CASSYSRIAIRRYTF | NA | TRBJ1-2 | few | TRBV6-2/TRBV6-3
TGTGCCACCAGTGATGGGGACGGATCTAACTATGGCTACACCTTC | CATSDGDGSNYGYTF | NA | TRBJ1-2 | NA | TRBV24-1
TGTGCCAGCTCACCCGATAATTCACCCCTCCACTTT | CASSPDNSPLHF | NA | TRBJ1-6 | many | TRBV7-9
TGTGCCAGCAAGGGCGGGCAGGACGGATACGAGCAGTATTTT | CASKGGQDGYEQYF | NA | TRBJ2-3 | many | TRBV12-3/TRBV12-4
TGTGCCAGCAGTCGAAGGGGACGGGGTGAAGCTTTCTTT | CASSRRGRGEAFF | NA | TRBJ1-1 | many | TRBV27
TGTGCCAGCAGCGACTTCAATAGAGGCGCCTACGAGCAGTACTTC | CASSDFNRGAYEQYF | NA | TRBJ2-7 | many | TRBV7-9
TGTGCCAGCAGCCCACTAGTCGGGGGCAAAAACATTCAGTACTTC | CASSPLVGGKNIQYF | NA | TRBJ2-4 | many | TRBV7-8
TGTGCCAGCAGGGCGGCCGGGGAGCTGTTTTTT | CASRAAGELFF | NA | TRBJ2-2 | many | TRBV27
TGTGCCAGCAGCTATCCCCGACTTGGCCCGAACGATGAGCAGTTCTTC | CASSYPRLGPNDEQFF | NA | TRBJ2-1 | NA | TRBV11-3
TGCAGTCGCAGGGGGCACACAGATACGCAGTATTTT | CSRRGHTDTQYF | TRBD1 | TRBJ2-3 | many | TRBV20-1
TGTGCCAGCAGACGGCTGAGACAGGTTCTGAACACTGAAGCTTTCTTT | CASRRLRQVLNTEAFF | NA | TRBJ1-1 | NA | TRBV28
TGTGCCAGCAGCTCGGAACCCTCAGGGGCTATAGTCCAAGAGACCCAGTACTTC | CASSSEPSGAIVQETQYF | NA | TRBJ2-5 | many | TRBV7-6
TGTGCCAGCAGCTCCGAGAGAGGTAGCAATCAGCCCCAGCATTTT | CASSSERGSNQPQHF | NA | TRBJ1-5 | many | TRBV7-8
TGTGCCAGCAGCCCACGAGCCCAGCGGGGGGTCACAGATACGCAGTATTTT | CASSPRAQRGVTDTQYF | TRBD2 | TRBJ2-3 | many | TRBV7-2
TGTGCCAGCAGACCACAGACATCTGGGGCCAACGTCCTGACTTTC | CASRPQTSGANVLTF | NA | TRBJ2-6 | many | TRBV27
TGCAGTGCTAGAGATCGGGTCCTTCTAAACACCATATATTTT | CSARDRVLLNTIYF | NA | TRBJ1-3 | few | TRBV20-1
TGCAGTGCTAGACCCCGGACAGGGGAAAGCACAGATACGCAGTATTTT | CSARPRTGESTDTQYF | TRBD1 | TRBJ2-3 | many | TRBV20-1
TGTGCTCCCCAGCGGGAGCCCACCGGGGAGCTGTTTTTT | CAPQREPTGELFF | TRBD2 | TRBJ2-2 | many | TRBV7-9
TGTGCCAGCAGCACCACCGGGACAGGGGGGATTGAAGCTTTCTTT | CASSTTGTGGIEAFF | TRBD1 | TRBJ1-1 | many | TRBV2
TGTGCCACCCTCCGGGGGGAGAACACCGGGGAGCTGTTTTTT | CATLRGENTGELFF | TRBD2 | TRBJ2-2 | NA | TRBV2
TGTGCCAGCAGCCAAATCGGAGGGTCGTACGAGCAGTACTTC | CASSQIGGSYEQYF | NA | TRBJ2-7 | many | TRBV14
TGCAGTGCTAGAGTAGCGGGGGCAGGGTGGACCCAGTACTTC | CSARVAGAGWTQYF | TRBD2 | TRBJ2-5 | few | TRBV20-1
TGTGCCAGCAGCTCTCGGGCCTACGAGCAGTACTTC | CASSSRAYEQYF | NA | TRBJ2-7 | many | TRBV11-3
TGCAGTGCTAGAACTCAGGGGTCTGTCGGCGAGCAGTACTTC | CSARTQGSVGEQYF | NA | TRBJ2-7 | many | TRBV20-1
TGCAGTGCTAAGCAGGGGGTCCATGGCTACACCTTC | CSAKQGVHGYTF | TRBD1 | TRBJ1-2 | NA | TRBV20-1
TGCGCCACCTTTCCGGCGGGGGAGACCTACGAGCAGTTCTTC | CATFPAGETYEQFF | TRBD2 | TRBJ2-1 | NA | TRBV28
TGTGCCAGCAGCGCGAGACCAGGCTACCTCAATAATGAAAAACTGTTTTTT | CASSARPGYLNNEKLFF | NA | TRBJ1-4 | many | TRBV9
TGCAGTGCTAGGTTACACCATAAAAAGGGGAACACTGAAGCTTTCTTT | CSARLHHKKGNTEAFF | NA | TRBJ1-1 | many | TRBV20-1
TGTGCCAGCAGTTTCTACACCCGGGGCCTAGCGGGGGGCCACATCAATGAGCAGTTCTTC | CASSFYTRGLAGGHINEQFF | TRBD2 | TRBJ2-1 | many | TRBV12-3/TRBV12-4
TGTGCCTGGAGTGTACGGACAGCGAGCTCCTATAATTCACCCCTCCACTTT | CAWSVRTASSYNSPLHF | NA | TRBJ1-6 | few | TRBV30
TGTGCCAGCAGCCAAGATAGAGGGGGGGACTACGAGCAGTACTTC | CASSQDRGGDYEQYF | NA | TRBJ2-7 | NA | TRBV4-2
TGTGCCAGCAGTGGTGCGGGACCCTACGAGCAGTACTTC | CASSGAGPYEQYF | NA | TRBJ2-7 | many | TRBV2
TGTGCCAGCAGTTACACCTACTTGACCAATGAGCAGTTCTTC | CASSYTYLTNEQFF | NA | TRBJ2-1 | few | TRBV27
TGTGCCAGCGATGGAGGGTATGAGCAGTTCTTC | CASDGGYEQFF | NA | TRBJ2-1 | many | TRBV28
TGCAGTGCTACAGCGGACCCCGGCAGCAATCAGCCCCAGCATTTT | CSATADPGSNQPQHF | NA | TRBJ1-5 | many | TRBV20-1
TGTGCCAGCAGTTTCGGAGGAAGGCTCAATGAGCAGTTCTTC | CASSFGGRLNEQFF | NA | TRBJ2-1 | many | TRBV12-3/TRBV12-4
TGCAGTGCTACCCTCCAACTAGCGGGGTCGTCAGAGACCCAGTACTTC | CSATLQLAGSSETQYF | TRBD2 | TRBJ2-5 | many | TRBV20-1
TGTGCCAGCAGGGGTAGCGGGGGCCGCACAGATACGCAGTATTTT | CASRGSGGRTDTQYF | TRBD2 | TRBJ2-3 | many | TRBV6-1
TGTGCCAGCAGCCAAGATCCTAACGGGCCCATCTTATCCCCTACGCAGTATTTT | CASSQDPNGPILSPTQYF | NA | TRBJ2-3 | NA | TRBV7-2
TGTGCCAGCAGTCCAGGGACCCTAACAAAACACAACTATGGCTACACCTTC | CASSPGTLTKHNYGYTF | NA | TRBJ1-2 | few | TRBV5-6